This TCR beta chain was sequenced for a study of CD8+ T cells in alopecia areata. Findings and limits, study-wide: Relative to normal scalp, lesional scalp, especially alopecia totalis/universalis, showed higher clonality.

It was cDNA, reverse transcribed from extracted RNA, that served as the sequencing template. This table comes from immunoSEQ multiplex PCR, and its TCRdb copy is limited to in-frame clones, with some not included. The data contain 200,000 to 250,000 clones, more than 55% of them seen just once; the ten biggest clones take up nearly 5%. Germline loops: CDR1 SGHNT, CDR2 YYREEE (reference sequence). Trimming pared 0 bases from V and 3 bases from J, leaving 6 bases between. This CDR3 is 13 amino acids long. The table lists this clone with a count of one. Its antigen is undetermined. Sequenced input: CD8+ T cells sorted from blood. The clonotype originates from a human donor in good health. This chain joins TRBV5-4 and TRBJ1-1; no clear D. The CDR3 sequence is CASSLVGDTEAFF. The CDR3 DNA reads TGTGCCAGCAGCTTGGTCGGGGACACTGAAGCTTTCTTT.